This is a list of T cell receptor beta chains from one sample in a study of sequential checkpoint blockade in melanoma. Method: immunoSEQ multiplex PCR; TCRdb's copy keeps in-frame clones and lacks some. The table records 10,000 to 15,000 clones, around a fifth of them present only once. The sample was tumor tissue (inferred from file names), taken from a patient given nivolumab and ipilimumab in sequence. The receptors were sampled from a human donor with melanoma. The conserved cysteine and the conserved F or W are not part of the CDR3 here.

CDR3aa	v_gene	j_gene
ASTGLAGYNEQF	TRBV12-5	TRBJ2-1
ASSVAGETYEQY	TRBV9	TRBJ2-7
ASSPQGARGIGAF	TRBV11-3	TRBJ1-1
ASSIEPGGRNQPQH	TRBV19	TRBJ1-5
ASQSWDTEAF	TRBV6-8	TRBJ1-1
SVESGGNTGELF	TRBV29-1	TRBJ2-2
ASSQGDGGNTGELF	TRBV4-1	TRBJ2-2
ASSGFSNQPQH	TRBV30	TRBJ1-5
ASSLSSLWLAGGLYGYT	TRBV27	TRBJ1-2
ASSILLGADTQY	TRBV19	TRBJ2-3
ASSLSVAITDTQY	TRBV5-1	TRBJ2-3
ASRGPTNEKLF	TRBV14	TRBJ1-4
ASGPGGSTDTQY	TRBV11-3	TRBJ2-3
ASSLDLVGTEAF	TRBV11-3	TRBJ1-1
SVGDRGYEQY	TRBV29-1	TRBJ2-7
ASTDLSLTSGGTEEQF	TRBV6-8	TRBJ2-1
ASSSGTGAGKLF	TRBV11-3	TRBJ1-4
ASSSGGGDYGYT	TRBV23-1	TRBJ1-2
ASSFAGLADTGELF	TRBV28	TRBJ2-2
ASFWLNRDSFYEQY	TRBV6-8	TRBJ2-7
ASSPNAGTGLTGELF	TRBV6-8	TRBJ2-2
ASSPQGHSNQPQH	TRBV11-3	TRBJ1-5
ASSPQRNTGELF	TRBV5-1	TRBJ2-2
ASSHPNKNEKLF	TRBV11-3	TRBJ1-4
ASSSRLTYKTDTQY	TRBV11-3	TRBJ2-3
ASSSLGDPDEQY	TRBV27	TRBJ2-7
ASSIVDRTYEQY	TRBV19	TRBJ2-7